One T cell receptor beta chain is described in this entry. The sample originates from a study of T-cell memory formation after mild COVID-19. CDR3 length: 13 amino acids. Trimming shortened V by 8 bases and J by 4 bases, and 12 bases separated the two germline ends. TCRdb recomputed calls from the 5' RACE reads with MiXCR, one row per CDR3 protein. The sample lists about 350,000 distinct CDR3 sequences; around 27% were seen once. J is TRBJ2-1 and V is TRBV12-3 or TRBV12-4; D is unclear. The clonotype was recovered from an adult woman who had mild COVID-19 (a few samples of this study predate the infection). Cell type and time point are not known. Specimen: PBMCs or a T cell subset sorted from them (not recorded which). CDR3 sequence reads: CASGIRSYNEQFF. CDR3 in DNA: TGTGCCAGCGGAATTAGGTCGTACAATGAGCAGTTCTTC.